Shown below are 31 T cell receptor beta chains from a single sample sequenced in a study of radiotherapy plus CTLA-4 blockade in lung cancer. The repertoire was sequenced with immunoSEQ multiplex PCR; TCRdb's copy has only in-frame clones and lacks some. The sample contains roughly 62,000 clones, 60% to 80% of which appear only once. The specimen was peripheral blood, collected from a patient treated with radiotherapy plus ipilimumab. Source of these receptors: a human donor with non-small cell lung cancer who had a complete response to radiotherapy plus ipilimumab.

The chain links TRBV7-9 to TRBJ2-5, with D possibly being TRBD2 (6 bases). Germline CDR1 and CDR2: SEHNR and FQNEAQ (reference sequence). CDR3 length equals 13 residues. V dropped 3 bases and J dropped 1 base, with 6 bases sitting between them. The CDR3 DNA is TGTGCCAGCAGCTTGGGACTCCAAGAGACCCAGTACTTC. This encodes CASSLGLQETQYF.

The chain links TRBV19 to TRBJ2-1; D ambiguous. This CDR3 region has 14 residues. Trimming cost V 10 bases and J 0 bases, with 13 bases left between them. Germline CDR1 and CDR2: LNHDA and SQIVND (reference sequence). CDR3 sequence reads: CATKPGDSYNEQFF. CDR3 in DNA: TGTGCCACTAAACCGGGTGACTCCTACAATGAGCAGTTCTTC.

The gene calls are TRBV5-6 and TRBJ2-2; TRBD1 is a possible D gene (6 bases). Germline assignment: CDR1 SGHDT and CDR2 YYEEEE. This CDR3 is built from 14 residues. Trimming removed 4 bases at V and 7 bases at J, with 14 bases between. In DNA form, the CDR3 reads TGTGCCAGCAGCGTGACAGGTTTAATCGGGGAGCTGTTTTTT. It translates to CASSVTGLIGELFF. Full variable domain (remainder filled in from reference TRBV5-6 and TRBJ2-2): DAGVTQSPTHLIKTRGQQVTLRCSPKSGHDTVSWYQQALGQGPQFIFQYYEEEERQRGNFPDRFSGHQFPNYSSELNVNALLLGDSALYLCASSVTGLIGELFFGEGSRLTVL.

This chain connects TRBV6-6 to TRBJ1-2, with 9 bases aligning to TRBD1. CDR3 length: 14 residues. After removal of 2 bases from V and 6 bases from J, the junction contained 4 bases not matched to a gene. Germline V gene lookup returns CDR1 MNHNY and CDR2 SVGAGI (reference sequence). The CDR3, as DNA: TGTGCCAGCAGTTACCTGGGACAGGGCGATGGCTACACCTTC. Translated, it gives CASSYLGQGDGYTF.

This sequence joins TRBV6-6 and TRBJ2-1; no clear D gene. V was trimmed by 6 bases and J by 2 bases, leaving 17 bases between them. CDR1 MNHNY and CDR2 SVGAGI come from the germline V gene (reference sequence). The CDR3 is 16 amino acids. CDR3 sequence (DNA): TGTGCCAGCAGAAGTTCATTGGCGGCTACCTACAATGAGCAGTTCTTC. It specifies CASRSSLAATYNEQFF.

This sequence joins TRBV28 and TRBJ2-5, with 7 bases identical to TRBD2. The J segment lost 9 bases and the V segment lost 5 bases, leaving 15 bases of the junction unmatched. In germline, CDR1 is MDHEN, CDR2 SYDVKM. This CDR3 has 15 residues. CDR3 DNA sequence: TGTGCCAGCAGTGACCAGCGGGGACCCGGGGTGGCCCAGTACTTC. It codes for CASSDQRGPGVAQYF.

The gene calls are TRBV2 and TRBJ1-5; D gene uncertain. V was pared by 6 bases and J by 11 bases, with 14 bases between. Per germline, CDR1 SNHLY and CDR2 FYNNEI. CDR3 length: 12 amino acids. CDR3 in DNA: TGTGCCAGCAGACCTGAGGCCCGGGCCCAGCATTTT. It specifies CASRPEARAQHF.

The V call is TRBV27, the J call TRBJ2-5; D might be TRBD2 (7 bases). Germline CDR1 and CDR2: MNHEY and SMNVEV (reference sequence). This CDR3 region has 13 residues. V dropped 9 bases and J dropped 4 bases, with 15 bases sitting between them. The CDR3 region is CASKGGGRETQYF. CDR3 nucleotides: TGTGCCAGTAAAGGGGGGGGACGAGAGACCCAGTACTTC.

The chain couples TRBV15 to TRBJ2-6, with 8 bases fitting TRBD2. CDR1 LNHNV and CDR2 YYDKDF come from the germline V gene (reference sequence). V shed 1 base and J 4 bases; nucleotides not matched to a gene: 3. This CDR3 has 16 residues. This chain's CDR3 is CATSRGGGRGANVLTF. In DNA form, the CDR3 reads TGTGCCACCAGCAGAGGCGGGGGGAGGGGGGCCAACGTCCTGACTTTC.

The J gene is TRBJ1-6, the V gene TRBV5-1; D unresolved. Germline-derived CDR1 and CDR2 are SGHRS and YFSETQ. Trimming removed 0 bases from V and 7 bases from J, with 11 bases in between. This CDR3 contains 15 residues. CDR3: CASSLASSLNSPLHF. The CDR3 DNA reads TGCGCCAGCAGCTTGGCGTCGAGCCTAAATTCACCCCTCCACTTT.

Concerning this clone itself: Other DNA sequences of this sample code for an identical CDR3. The rearrangement links TRBV18 to TRBJ1-2; perhaps TRBD1 as D (5 bases). This CDR3 is built from 15 residues. Germline V lookup: CDR1 KGHSH, CDR2 LQKENI. Trimming removed 6 bases from V and 7 bases from J, with 21 bases in between. The CDR3 spells CASSPTEKGMVGYTF. DNA for the CDR3: TGTGCCAGCTCGCCCACAGAGAAGGGGATGGTTGGCTACACCTTC.

V and J are TRBV5-6 and TRBJ2-3; TRBD2 agrees at 10 bases. Looked up from germline, CDR1 is SGHDT and CDR2 is YYEEEE. This CDR3 comprises 19 residues. V gave up 0 bases and J gave up 0 bases; unmatched junction bases: 10. The CDR3 DNA follows: TGTGCCAGCAGCTTGGTACTAGCGGGATTGAGAGCTAGCACAGATACGCAGTATTTT. This sequence encodes CASSLVLAGLRASTDTQYF.

A word on this clone: A junction boundary mismatches the germline segment, possibly from a read error. The sample holds other DNA sequences that translate to the same CDR3. The chain employs TRBV2 and TRBJ1-2; maybe TRBD1 (5 bases). The germline CDR1 and CDR2 sequences are SNHLY and FYNNEI. This CDR3 has 15 residues. The CDR3 protein is CASSERERDFKGYTF. The CDR3 nucleotides read TGTGCCAGCAGTGAACGAGAGCGGGACTTTAAGGGCTATACCTTC.

This clone was counted only a few times. This chain links TRBV28 with TRBJ2-6, with D possibly matching TRBD1 (6 bases). Between the trimmed V and J ends, which lost 5 bases and 2 bases, there was a span of 10 bases. CDR1 is MDHEN and CDR2 is SYDVKM in the germline V gene. The CDR3 runs to 15 residues. In nucleotides, the CDR3 is TGTGCCAGCAGTGGGCGACAGGCTGGGGCCAACGTCCTGACTTTC. It translates to CASSGRQAGANVLTF.

This clone was observed a handful of times. CDR3 DNA sequence: TGCGCCAGCAGCTTTGGGGGTGGGGGAGGCACTGAAGCTTTCTTT. It specifies CASSFGGGGGTEAFF. This chain links TRBV5-1 with TRBJ1-1, with D perhaps matching TRBD1 (5 bases). The germline CDR1 and CDR2 sequences are SGHRS and YFSETQ. V was clipped by 2 bases and J by 4 bases, with 15 bases between them. CDR3 length: 15 residues.

This rearrangement joins TRBV6-1 to TRBJ2-1; D possibly corresponds to TRBD1 (6 bases). CDR1 and CDR2 (germline): MNHNS, SASEGT. This CDR3 region has 14 residues. With 7 bases removed from V and 7 bases from J, the gap between germline ends came to 17 bases. The CDR3 DNA reads TGTGCCAGCATGTGGCTACAGGGAAGGAATGAGCAGTTCTTC. This sequence encodes CASMWLQGRNEQFF.

The CDR3 coding sequence is TGCGCCAGCAGCTTAAGGACAGACTACAACACTGAAGCTTTCTTT. Residues: CASSLRTDYNTEAFF. V and J are TRBV5-1 and TRBJ1-1; TRBD1 might be the D (6 bases). The CDR3 covers 15 residues. Per germline, CDR1 SGHRS and CDR2 YFSETQ. Trimming removed 2 bases at V and 2 bases at J, with 13 bases between.

The chain carries TRBV7-6 and TRBJ2-5; D possibly corresponds to TRBD1 (5 bases). Judging by the DNA end, TRBJ2-7 fits better; the J call may be wrong. CDR1 is SGHVS and CDR2 is FNYEAQ in the germline V gene. The CDR3 contains 13 residues. In nucleotides, the CDR3 is TGTGCCAGCAGCTCTTCCAGGGTTTCCGAGCAGTACTTC. Protein sequence: CASSSSRVSEQYF.

This clone was seen a handful of times. The chain couples TRBV7-9 to TRBJ1-3, with D hard to call. The CDR3 extends over 14 amino acids. CDR1 and CDR2 (germline): SEHNR, FQNEAQ (reference sequence). Trimming stripped 5 bases from V and 4 bases from J, with 12 bases between. CDR3 sequence reads: CASSQMSGGNTIYF. DNA for the CDR3: TGTGCCAGCAGCCAAATGAGCGGGGGAAACACCATATATTTT.

The chain combines TRBV14 with TRBJ2-7; the match to TRBD1 covers 8 bases. Per germline, CDR1 SGHDN and CDR2 FVKESK. The CDR3 is 16 residues long. The V and J ends lost 3 bases and 3 bases, in that order; junction bases with no gene match: 10. CDR3 region: CASSHPWTGNNYEQYF. The CDR3 coding sequence is TGTGCCAGCAGCCATCCTTGGACAGGGAACAACTACGAGCAGTACTTC.

The chain carries TRBV15 and TRBJ1-1; D not certain. Germline loops: CDR1 LNHNV, CDR2 YYDKDF (reference sequence). This CDR3 has 13 amino acids. V lost 3 bases and J lost 0, with 5 bases in between. The DNA of the CDR3 is TGTGCCACCAGCAGGAGGGTGAACACTGAAGCTTTCTTT. This codes for CATSRRVNTEAFF. Full variable domain (missing parts from reference TRBV15 and TRBJ1-1): DAMVIQNPRYQVTQFGKPVTLSCSQTLNHNVMYWYQQKSSQAPKLLFHYYDKDFNNEADTPDNFQSRRPNTSFCFLDIRSPGLGDTAMYLCATSRRVNTEAFFGQGTRLTVV.

The rearrangement joins TRBV10-2 to TRBJ2-3; D remains unclear. The CDR3 has 11 amino acids. The germline V and J ends were trimmed by 10 bases and 4 bases, with 9 bases remaining between them. In germline, CDR1 is WSHSY, CDR2 SAAADI. DNA for the CDR3: TGCGCCACCAGACTCGCAGATACGCAGTATTTT. It yields the protein CATRLADTQYF.

The chain is built from TRBV7-9 and TRBJ2-3; D unresolved. Germline V gene sequence: CDR1 SEHNR, CDR2 FQNEAQ (reference sequence). The CDR3 has 14 amino acids. The ends were cut back, 1 base at V and 3 bases at J, with 8 bases in the middle. CDR3 nucleotides: TGTGCCAGCAGCTTAGGTGGGCGAACAGATACGCAGTATTTT. Amino acids: CASSLGGRTDTQYF.

The chain has TRBV7-3 and TRBJ2-5; TRBD2 aligns across 7 bases. The trim removed 1 base at V and 5 bases at J, leaving 4 bases unmatched. Per germline, CDR1 SGHTA and CDR2 FQGTGA. This CDR3 is 14 amino acids long. The CDR3 coding sequence is TGTGCCAGCAGCTTAAACGGGGGGTTGGAGACCCAGTACTTC. Its translation is CASSLNGGLETQYF.

This chain's CDR3 is CASSSAQNTQYF. The CDR3, as DNA: TGTGCCAGCAGTTCTGCACAGAATACGCAGTATTTT. The chain recombines TRBV7-2 with TRBJ2-3, with unresolved D. The germline CDR1 and CDR2 sequences are SGHTA and FQGNSA. The V and J ends lost 6 bases and 7 bases respectively, with 11 bases between them. This CDR3 contains 12 residues.

Only a few counts were recorded for this clone. The chain has TRBV28 and TRBJ2-7; 9 bases fit TRBD2. The CDR3 extends over 15 amino acids. Germline V gene sequence: CDR1 MDHEN, CDR2 SYDVKM. Trimming cost V 4 bases and J 1 base; bases outside gene matches: 5. The CDR3 sequence is CASSSQTSGSYEQYF. CDR3 DNA: TGTGCCAGCAGTTCCCAGACTAGCGGTTCCTACGAGCAGTACTTC.

The V call is TRBV12-5, the J call TRBJ1-2; 9 bases match TRBD1. The CDR3 has 15 amino acids. Trimming cost V 4 bases and J 3 bases; bases outside gene matches: 6. Germline assignment: CDR1 LGHNT and CDR2 FRNRAP. The CDR3 DNA follows: TGTGCTAGTGGTTCGGGGACAGGGTCATACTATGGCTACACCTTC. Its protein product is CASGSGTGSYYGYTF.

Details on this clone: The junction does not match germline at one end; this may be a read error. In DNA form, the CDR3 reads TGCAGCGTTGAGGGGACACACTTC. Protein sequence: CSVEGTHF. The V call is TRBV29-1, the J call TRBJ1-2, with a possible D match to TRBD1 (6 bases). The CDR3 has 8 amino acids. Germline lookup yields CDR1 SQVTM and CDR2 ANQGSEA. The full variable domain, completed using reference TRBV29-1 and TRBJ1-2, is SAVISQKPSRDICQRGTSLTIQCQVDSQVTMMFWYRQQPGQSLTLIATANQGSEATYESGFVIDKFPISRPNLTFSTLTVSNMSPEDSSIYLCSVEGTHFGSGTRLTVV.

The V call is TRBV28, the J call TRBJ2-7, with 12 bases aligning to TRBD1. Germline CDR1 and CDR2: MDHEN and SYDVKM. V trimming: 6 bases; J trimming: 7 bases; junction bases outside the gene matches: 7. This CDR3 has 14 residues. CDR3 coding DNA: TGTGCCAGCAGCCCGGGACAGGGGGCGCGGGAGCAGTACTTC. Its translation is CASSPGQGAREQYF.

The J gene is TRBJ2-1, the V gene TRBV10-3; 8 bases match TRBD2. The V and J ends lost 3 bases and 4 bases, in that order; junction bases with no gene match: 11. The CDR3 has 17 amino acids. Germline CDR1 is ENHRY and CDR2 is SYGVKD. CDR3 amino acids: CAISDPGGNDAYNEQFF. CDR3 sequence (DNA): TGTGCCATCAGTGACCCGGGAGGGAACGATGCTTACAATGAGCAGTTCTTC.

The rearrangement uses TRBV9 and TRBJ2-5, with 16 bases aligning to TRBD2. TRBJ2-7 explains the end of the DNA better; the J call may be wrong. This CDR3 is built from 18 residues. Per the germline V gene, CDR1 is SGDLS and CDR2 is YYNGEE. CDR3 DNA: TGTGCCAGCAGCGTAGATGGGGGACTAGCGGGGGGGCCCCACGAGCAGTACTTC. This encodes CASSVDGGLAGGPHEQYF.